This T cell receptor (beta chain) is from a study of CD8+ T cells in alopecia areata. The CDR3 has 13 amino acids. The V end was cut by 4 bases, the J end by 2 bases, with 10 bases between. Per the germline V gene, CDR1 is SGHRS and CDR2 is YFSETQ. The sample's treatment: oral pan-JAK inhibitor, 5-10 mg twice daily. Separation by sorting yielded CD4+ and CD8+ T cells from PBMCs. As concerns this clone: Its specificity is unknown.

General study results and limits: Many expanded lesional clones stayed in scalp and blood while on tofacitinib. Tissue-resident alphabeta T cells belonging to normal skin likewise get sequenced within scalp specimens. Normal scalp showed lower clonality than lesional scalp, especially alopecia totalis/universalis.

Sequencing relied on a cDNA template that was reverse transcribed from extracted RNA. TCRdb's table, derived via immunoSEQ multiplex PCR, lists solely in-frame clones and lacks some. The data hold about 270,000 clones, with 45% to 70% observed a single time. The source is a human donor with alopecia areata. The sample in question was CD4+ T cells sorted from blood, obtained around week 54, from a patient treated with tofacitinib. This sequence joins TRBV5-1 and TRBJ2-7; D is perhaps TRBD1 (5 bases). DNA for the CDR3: TGCGCCAGCAGCGTGACAGCGCCCTACGAGCAGTACTTC. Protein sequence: CASSVTAPYEQYF.